Included here is one TCR beta chain sequence, with context. The antigen is not known. The source of the sample is a study of cytomegalovirus exposure and HLA in healthy donors. Study results and caveats: The authors later linked a missense DCLRE1C variant to TCR beta V- and J-gene trimming.

The PCR was carried out with 60 Vbeta primers and 13 Jbeta primers. Here immunoSEQ multiplex PCR was the method, and the copy in TCRdb shows in-frame clones only, minus some. The table lists roughly 200,000 clones, roughly 70% of them singletons, with roughly 3% in the top ten. V was trimmed by 8 bases and J by 7 bases, leaving 14 bases between them. Germline V gene lookup returns CDR1 MNHEY and CDR2 SMNVEV (reference sequence). The CDR3 covers 12 residues. The chain joins TRBV27 to TRBJ1-2; D is perhaps TRBD1 (5 bases). Sequencing used PBMCs. This TCR was recovered from a male donor in good health and CMV-seronegative. The CDR3 spells CASALRGGGYTF. The CDR3 nucleotides read TGTGCCAGCGCTTTAAGGGGTGGTGGCTACACCTTC.